Below are 10 T cell receptor beta chains sequenced from a single sample in a study of cytomegalovirus exposure and HLA in healthy donors. Method: immunoSEQ multiplex PCR; TCRdb's copy keeps in-frame clones and lacks some. The data hold about 140,000 clones, with roughly 86% observed a single time. The sample was PBMCs. These receptors were obtained from a woman aged 30 to 39 in good health and CMV-seronegative.

This rearrangement joins TRBV6-4 to TRBJ1-1; the D is unclear. The germline V and J ends were trimmed by 2 bases and 4 bases, with 8 bases remaining between them. Germline lookup yields CDR1 MRHNA and CDR2 SNTAGT. The CDR3 consists of 13 residues. The CDR3: CASSDARGTEAFF. As DNA, the CDR3 is TGTGCCAGCAGTGACGCTAGAGGCACTGAAGCTTTCTTT.

The CDR3 sequence: CASSQGRGGEFGYTF. For the CDR3, the DNA is TGCGCCAGCAGCCAAGGGAGGGGGGGTGAATTTGGCTACACCTTC. This chain connects TRBV4-1 to TRBJ1-2, with a tentative D call TRBD1 (6 bases). Deletions cut 1 base from V and 7 bases from J, with 16 bases between. Looked up from germline, CDR1 is MGHRA and CDR2 is YSYEKL. The CDR3 length is 15 residues.

The rearrangement joins TRBV7-2 to TRBJ2-3; 13 nucleotides line up with TRBD2. Germline CDR1 is SGHTA and CDR2 is FQGNSA. V lost 2 bases and J lost 1; bases outside the gene matches: 6. CDR3 length equals 18 residues. The CDR3 bases are TGTGCCAGCAGCTTAAGGACTAGCGGGGGCCGGGGCACAGATACGCAGTATTTT. Its translation is CASSLRTSGGRGTDTQYF.

This clone appeared once. The chain joins TRBV15 to TRBJ2-7; D possibly corresponds to TRBD2 (6 bases). Germline lookup yields CDR1 LNHNV and CDR2 YYDKDF (reference sequence). V lost 1 base and J lost 4, with 14 bases in between. This CDR3 region has 15 residues. DNA for the CDR3: TGTGCCACCAGCAGAGTAGTACTAGCAAGTTACGAGCAGTACTTC. It translates to CATSRVVLASYEQYF.

The chain recombines TRBV18 with TRBJ1-5; 7 bases map to TRBD1. CDR1 is KGHSH, CDR2 LQKENI, per germline. The CDR3 length is 13 residues. V shed 5 bases, J shed 5 bases, and the junction held 3 bases outside the gene matches. The CDR3 reads CASSEDRDQPQHF. The CDR3 coding sequence is TGTGCCAGCTCAGAAGACAGGGATCAGCCCCAGCATTTT.

The gene calls are TRBV9 and TRBJ1-3; D gene uncertain. The CDR3 sequence is 13 residues long. Trimming shortened V by 6 bases and J by 1 base, and 8 bases separated the two germline ends. CDR1 and CDR2 (germline): SGDLS, YYNGEE. The CDR3 DNA reads as TGTGCCAGCACGCGCGGGTCTGGAAACACCATATATTTT. Its protein product is CASTRGSGNTIYF.

V gene TRBV25-1 combines with J gene TRBJ2-1; TRBD2 matches 12 bases. Germline trimming cut 4 bases from V and 2 bases from J; bases unmatched to any gene: 3. CDR3 length: 16 residues. Germline V gene lookup returns CDR1 MGHDK and CDR2 SYGVNS. CDR3 loop: CASSARTSGAYNEQFF. CDR3 DNA: TGTGCCAGCAGTGCGAGGACTAGCGGGGCCTACAATGAGCAGTTCTTC.

Details on this clone: Germline and junction disagree at one end, which may indicate a read error. The chain combines TRBV4-3 with TRBJ2-3; no reliable D call. The CDR3 spans 14 residues. CDR1 and CDR2 (germline): LGHNA, YSLEER. The chain's CDR3 is CASSEDLNTDTQYF. The CDR3 bases are TGCGCCAGCAGCGAAGACTTAAACACAGATACGCAGTATTTT.

This chain joins TRBV5-5 and TRBJ1-2, with D possibly being TRBD1 (6 bases). The CDR3 runs 12 residues. Germline V gives CDR1 SGHKS, CDR2 YYEKEE (reference sequence). Trimming shortened V by 4 bases and J by 4 bases, and 8 bases separated the two germline ends. The CDR3, as DNA: TGTGCCAGCAGCCCGGACAGCTATGGCTACACCTTC. Its protein is CASSPDSYGYTF. The entire variable domain, with the rest obtained from reference TRBV5-5 and TRBJ1-2, is as follows: DAGVTQSPTHLIKTRGQQVTLRCSPISGHKSVSWYQQVLGQGPQFIFQYYEKEERGRGNFPDRFSARQFPNYSSELNVNALLLGDSALYLCASSPDSYGYTFGSGTRLTVV.

The gene calls are TRBV5-4 and TRBJ2-7; perhaps TRBD1 as D (6 bases). Trimming removed 0 bases at V and 0 bases at J, with 10 bases between. This CDR3 comprises 15 residues. Germline V gives CDR1 SGHNT, CDR2 YYREEE (reference sequence). In DNA, the CDR3 is TGTGCCAGCAGCTTGGAAAGGGGGAGCTCCTACGAGCAGTACTTC. This sequence encodes CASSLERGSSYEQYF.